The TCR beta chain described here comes from a study of CD8+CD57+ T cells in acquired aplastic anemia. Findings and caveats of the study: Common to patients and controls were 25 to 30 CD8+ CDR3 sequences. Statistical testing detected no significant gap in CD8+ Simpson's diversity between patients and controls.

The CDR3 length is 17 residues. From germline, CDR1 is DFQATT and CDR2 SNEGSKA (reference sequence). Trimming removed 2 bases from V and 5 bases from J; junction bases left unmatched: 10. This clonotype was seen many times. Antigen: not known. Investigators profiled TCR beta VDJ and CDR3 from genomic DNA template. TCRdb ran MiXCR on the reads and lists one entry per CDR3 protein. The sample gives 150,000 to 200,000 distinct CDR3 sequences, around half of which show up once; roughly 3% is in the top ten. The sample was sorted CD4+, CD8+, or CD8+CD57+ T cells (not recorded which) from PBMCs. The TCR was taken from a human donor in good health. The chain combines TRBV20-1 with TRBJ2-2; TRBD2 agrees at 11 bases. This CDR3 is CSARSLLAGGRTGELFF. CDR3 in DNA: TGCAGTGCTAGAAGTCTCCTAGCGGGAGGAAGGACCGGGGAGCTGTTTTTT.